Listed below are T cell receptor beta chains from one sample, sequenced in a study of blood T cell repertoires in COVID-19. TCRdb keeps only in-frame clones here, not all; method: immunoSEQ multiplex PCR. The data contain 150,000 to 200,000 clones, about 85% of them singletons. The sequenced sample was peripheral blood. The source is an elderly woman with acute or convalescent COVID-19. The CDR3 runs from the conserved cysteine through the conserved F or W. Fields, in order: J gene, clone size, V gene, D gene, CDR3 protein, CDR3 DNA. The D gene is left open where the match is weak. Clone size is not always given. Where it is, it says once, few, many or a class for expanded clones.

>TRBJ2-4|-|TRBV4-3|TRBD2
CASSPGNSGGTFSGQYF
TGCGCCAGCAGCCCTGGAAATAGCGGGGGGACCTTCAGCGGTCAGTACTTC
>TRBJ1-1|-|TRBV20-1|-
CSASRGQNTEAFF
TGCAGTGCTAGTCGAGGGCAGAACACTGAAGCTTTCTTT
>TRBJ1-1|-|TRBV12-5|-
CASGPIEAFF
TGTGCTAGTGGACCTATTGAAGCTTTCTTT
>TRBJ1-5|-|TRBV11-3|-
CASSLEPGSDQPQHF
TGTGCCAGCAGCTTAGAACCGGGGTCGGATCAGCCCCAGCATTTT
>TRBJ2-7|-|TRBV12-5|-
CASGRGQNYEQYF
TGTGCTAGTGGGCGGGGACAGAACTACGAGCAGTACTTC
>TRBJ1-5|once|TRBV12-3/TRBV12-4|-
CASSWDINQPQHF
TGTGCCAGCAGTTGGGACATTAATCAGCCCCAGCATTTT
>TRBJ1-1|-|TRBV19|-
CASSIRTGADTEAFF
TGTGCCAGTAGTATCAGGACTGGTGCGGACACTGAAGCTTTCTTT
>TRBJ1-3|-|TRBV19|TRBD1
CASSPTGRGNTIYF
TGTGCCAGTAGCCCGACAGGGCGCGGAAACACCATATATTTT
>TRBJ1-4|-|TRBV3-1/TRBV3-2|TRBD1
CASSPRTGQGEKLFF
TGTGCCAGCAGCCCTCGGACAGGGCAGGGTGAAAAACTGTTTTTT
>TRBJ2-1|-|TRBV6-2/TRBV6-3|-
CASSYRGYNEQFF
TGTGCCAGCAGTTACAGGGGTTACAATGAGCAGTTCTTC
>TRBJ1-2|-|TRBV7-2|-
CASSRSERYGYTF
TGTGCCAGCAGCCGCAGTGAGCGGTATGGCTACACCTTC
>TRBJ2-2|few|TRBV9|TRBD1
CASRAGTAATGGELFF
TGTGCCAGCAGAGCCGGGACAGCGGCTACCGGCGGGGAGCTGTTTTTT
>TRBJ2-7|-|TRBV6-2/TRBV6-3|-
CASSHTYEQYF
TGTGCCAGCAGTCACACCTACGAGCAGTACTTC
>TRBJ2-5|-|TRBV5-4|TRBD1
CASSLGQGRETQYF
TGTGCCAGCAGCTTAGGACAGGGAAGAGAGACCCAGTACTTC
>TRBJ1-6|-|TRBV6-2/TRBV6-3|-
CASSYQNNSPLHF
TGTGCCAGCAGTTACCAGAATAATTCACCCCTCCACTTT
>TRBJ2-1|-|TRBV13|TRBD2
CASSRPGTSGFLSYNEQFF
TGTGCCAGCAGCCGACCCGGGACTAGCGGCTTTCTTTCCTACAATGAGCAGTTCTTC
>TRBJ1-4|-|TRBV4-3|-
CASSQDLDRDEKLFF
TGCGCCAGCAGCCAAGATTTAGACAGAGATGAAAAACTGTTTTTT
>TRBJ1-5|-|TRBV7-9|TRBD1
CASSLGQNSNQPQHF
TGTGCCAGCAGCCTGGGACAGAATAGCAATCAGCCCCAGCATTTT
>TRBJ1-2|-|TRBV19|-
CASGRTHYGYTF
TGTGCTAGCGGCAGAACCCACTATGGCTACACCTTC
>TRBJ2-7|-|TRBV18|-
CASSLQGGHEQYF
TGTGCCAGCTCCCTTCAGGGTGGCCACGAGCAGTACTTC
>TRBJ2-2|-|TRBV14|-
CASSQSQAGTNTGELFF
TGTGCCAGCAGCCAGTCCCAGGCAGGGACGAACACCGGGGAGCTGTTTTTT
>TRBJ1-4|-|TRBV7-9|-
CASSLDRRVAYNEKLFF
TGTGCCAGCAGCTTAGACAGGAGGGTCGCGTACAATGAAAAACTGTTTTTT
>TRBJ1-1|-|TRBV7-2|-
CASSLGAQATEAFF
TGTGCCAGCAGCTTAGGCGCACAGGCAACTGAAGCTTTCTTT
>TRBJ2-1|-|TRBV27|-
CASSSGKGRMNEQFF
TGTGCCAGCAGTTCCGGGAAGGGAAGAATGAATGAGCAGTTCTTC
>TRBJ1-1|-|TRBV7-2|TRBD1
CASSLAHTTGTEAFF
TGTGCCAGCAGCTTAGCTCATACGACAGGGACTGAAGCTTTCTTT
>TRBJ1-5|-|TRBV7-2|-
CASSLNAGWEPQHF
TGTGCCAGCAGCTTAAACGCAGGGTGGGAGCCCCAGCATTTT
>TRBJ1-1|-|TRBV29-1|TRBD1
CSVDDRGTEAFF
TGCAGCGTTGATGACAGGGGGACTGAAGCTTTCTTT
>TRBJ2-3|-|TRBV6-2/TRBV6-3|-
CASSSTADTQYF
TGTGCCAGCAGTTCGACTGCAGATACGCAGTATTTT
>TRBJ1-2|-|TRBV2|TRBD1
CALGGTGQKVYGYTF
TGTGCCTTAGGGGGGACGGGACAGAAAGTTTATGGCTACACCTTC
>TRBJ1-1|-|TRBV6-5|-
CASSYSHRNAEAFF
TGTGCCAGCAGTTACTCTCACAGGAACGCTGAAGCTTTCTTT
>TRBJ2-7|-|TRBV7-3|-
CASSGGTNEQYF
TGTGCCAGCAGCGGAGGGACCAACGAGCAGTACTTC
>TRBJ2-1|-|TRBV5-6|TRBD1
CASSAGTGRRDEQFF
TGTGCCAGCAGCGCGGGGACAGGGAGGCGCGATGAGCAGTTCTTC
>TRBJ2-7|-|TRBV4-2|TRBD2
CASSRETSRYEQYF
TGTGCCAGCAGCCGAGAGACTAGCCGCTACGAGCAGTACTTC
>TRBJ2-1|-|TRBV5-1|TRBD1
CASSWGQGGRDEQFF
TGCGCCAGCAGCTGGGGACAGGGAGGTCGCGATGAGCAGTTCTTC
>TRBJ2-1|-|TRBV2|-
CASTVAGYNEQFF
TGTGCCAGCACCGTAGCCGGGTACAATGAGCAGTTCTTC
>TRBJ2-2|-|TRBV24-1|-
CATSDHSGENTGELFF
TGTGCCACCAGTGACCACTCAGGGGAGAACACCGGGGAGCTGTTTTTT
>TRBJ1-1|few|TRBV27|TRBD1
CASRDGTGATEAFF
TGTGCCAGCAGGGACGGAACAGGGGCCACTGAAGCTTTCTTT
>TRBJ1-3|-|TRBV19|-
CASKISGSGNTIYF
TGTGCCAGTAAAATATCGGGTTCGGGAAACACCATATATTTT
>TRBJ2-3|-|TRBV7-6|-
CASSPAGADTQYF
TGTGCCAGCAGCCCCGCCGGGGCAGATACGCAGTATTTT
>TRBJ1-2|-|TRBV12-5|-
CASGLPQTFGGYGYTF
TGTGCTAGTGGTTTGCCACAGACATTCGGGGGCTATGGCTACACCTTC
>TRBJ1-5|once|TRBV4-2|TRBD1
CASSLRDRDNQPQHF
TGTGCCAGCAGCTTGCGGGACAGGGACAATCAGCCCCAGCATTTT
>TRBJ1-2|once|TRBV6-5|-
CASSYITENYGYTF
TGTGCCAGCAGTTACATTACAGAGAACTATGGCTACACCTTC
>TRBJ1-1|-|TRBV6-5|TRBD1
CASRDPGTVNTEAFF
TGTGCCAGCAGGGATCCCGGGACAGTGAACACTGAAGCTTTCTTT
>TRBJ2-1|-|TRBV10-3|TRBD2
CAISESLAGDVVYNEQFF
TGTGCCATCAGTGAGTCACTAGCGGGAGACGTCGTGTACAATGAGCAGTTCTTC
>TRBJ1-5|once|TRBV3-1/TRBV3-2|-
CASSLTGPNQPQHF
TGTGCCAGCAGCCTGACAGGCCCCAATCAGCCCCAGCATTTT
>TRBJ2-6|-|TRBV27|TRBD1
CATRQGARGANVLTF
TGTGCCACCCGACAGGGGGCAAGAGGGGCCAACGTCCTGACTTTC
>TRBJ2-2|-|TRBV7-2|TRBD2
CASSLEAGGPGELFF
TGTGCCAGCAGCTTAGAGGCGGGGGGGCCCGGGGAGCTGTTTTTT